Listed here are 25 T cell receptor beta chains from one sample, sequenced in a study of blood T cell repertoires in COVID-19. Measured with immunoSEQ multiplex PCR; TCRdb has only the in-frame clones, and not every one. The sample consists of some 130,000 clones, around 83% of them appearing once. The sample comprised PBMCs or T cells enriched from blood (not recorded which). All receptors come from a young man who had recovered from COVID-19.

This chain uses TRBV3-1 (or the pseudogene TRBV3-2) with TRBJ1-6, with 10 bases identical to TRBD1. The V gene's germline CDR1 is LGHDT and CDR2 YNNKEL (reference sequence). The CDR3 is 15 amino acids. Trimming at V came to 5 bases and at J to 8 bases, leaving 6 bases not matched to a gene. Here the CDR3 DNA reads TGTGCCAGCAGCAAGGGACAGGGGAGTTATTCACCCCTCCACTTT. This sequence encodes CASSKGQGSYSPLHF.

V usage is TRBV6-1 and J usage is TRBJ2-6; D not resolved. Germline V gene lookup returns CDR1 MNHNS and CDR2 SASEGT. This CDR3 is 15 amino acids long. Trimming pared 1 base from V and 0 bases from J, leaving 4 bases between. The DNA for the CDR3 is TGTGCCAGCAGTGAAGGTAGCTCTGGGGCCAACGTCCTGACTTTC. This translates into CASSEGSSGANVLTF.

The chain joins TRBV15 to TRBJ1-6; tentative D call: TRBD1 (5 bases). There are 15 residues in the CDR3. Per the germline V gene, CDR1 is LNHNV and CDR2 is YYDKDF (reference sequence). The V end lost 3 bases, the J end lost 9 bases, and 15 bases lay between the germline ends. CDR3 bases: TGTGCCACCAGCAGGGATCAGGGTCGGAGTTCACCCCTCCACTTT. It is translated as CATSRDQGRSSPLHF.

The chain has TRBV10-1 and TRBJ2-5, with TRBD1 identical over 9 bases. This CDR3 is built from 14 residues. Germline CDR1 reads WNHNN; CDR2 reads SYGVQD (reference sequence). The V and J ends lost 4 bases and 3 bases, in that order; junction bases with no gene match: 3. Written as DNA, the CDR3 is TGCGCCAGCAGTGCGGGACAGGGCGAAGAGACCCAGTACTTC. This sequence encodes CASSAGQGEETQYF.

The chain uses TRBV27 and TRBJ2-2; 10 bases line up with TRBD1. The CDR3 runs to 15 residues. Trimming took 5 bases from V and 5 from J; bases not matched to a gene: 5. The V gene's germline CDR1 is MNHEY and CDR2 SMNVEV (reference sequence). Here the CDR3 reads CASSKTGGATGELFF. CDR3 in DNA: TGTGCCAGCAGTAAGACAGGGGGCGCAACCGGGGAGCTGTTTTTT.

The chain joins TRBV6-1 to TRBJ1-5; D is unresolved. V gave up 1 base and J gave up 1 base, with 5 bases separating them. The CDR3 runs 14 residues. The germline V gene encodes CDR1 MNHNS and CDR2 SASEGT. CDR3: CASSEVGSNQPQHF. The CDR3 DNA reads TGTGCCAGCAGTGAAGTCGGGAGCAATCAGCCCCAGCATTTT.

The CDR3 DNA is TGCGCCAGCAGCCACGGGACTAGCGGGATGGTTAATGAGCAGTTCTTC. Translated: CASSHGTSGMVNEQFF. The chain links TRBV4-1 to TRBJ2-1, with 13 bases matching TRBD2. The CDR3 covers 16 residues. V trimming: 3 bases; J trimming: 7 bases; junction bases outside the gene matches: 6. Germline loops: CDR1 MGHRA, CDR2 YSYEKL.

The J gene is TRBJ2-1, the V gene TRBV5-1, with 9 bases aligning to TRBD1. CDR1 is SGHRS, CDR2 YFSETQ, per germline. The length of the CDR3 is 15 residues. The V segment lost 4 bases and the J segment 7 bases; nucleotides outside the gene matches: 9. The CDR3 DNA is TGCGCCAGCAGCGACCGGGACAGGGATGGGAATGAGCAGTTCTTC. Its protein is CASSDRDRDGNEQFF.

The rearrangement uses TRBV5-1 and TRBJ1-4, with 8 bases lining up with TRBD1. The CDR3 covers 14 residues. The junction had 5 bases not matched to a gene; V was cut back by 6 bases and J by 4 bases. Germline V gives CDR1 SGHRS, CDR2 YFSETQ. The CDR3 protein is CASMLGQDNEKLFF. In DNA, the CDR3 is TGCGCCAGCATGCTGGGACAGGATAATGAAAAACTGTTTTTT.

The chain employs TRBV21-1 and TRBJ2-4; TRBD1 is the table's D call and was not checked against the DNA. TRBV21-1 is labeled a pseudogene. This CDR3 comprises 19 residues. The chain's CDR3 is CASSNPTGGVLAAKNIQYF. CDR3 in DNA: TGTGCCAGCAGCAACCCGACAGGGGGCGTGTTGGCTGCCAAAAACATTCAGTACTTC.

As concerns this clone: In the same sample, other DNA sequences code for this CDR3. The chain has TRBV6-5 and TRBJ2-7, with 7 bases aligning to TRBD1. The CDR3 length is 15 residues. V gave up 6 bases and J gave up 0 bases; unmatched junction bases: 8. Per germline, CDR1 MNHEY and CDR2 SVGAGI. The CDR3, as DNA: TGTGCCAGCAGGTCCCCGGGACAGAGCTCCTACGAGCAGTACTTC. This encodes CASRSPGQSSYEQYF.

The CDR3 DNA reads TGTGCCAGCAGGGACAGGGTTCCTTTTGAGGGCTACACCTTC. Residues: CASRDRVPFEGYTF. The chain has TRBV6-5 and TRBJ1-2; TRBD1 aligns across 8 bases. Trimming cost V 6 bases and J 8 bases; bases outside gene matches: 11. Germline V gives CDR1 MNHEY, CDR2 SVGAGI. This CDR3 has 14 residues.

V usage is TRBV20-1 and J usage is TRBJ1-5; 11 nucleotides agree with TRBD1. The CDR3 sequence is 14 residues long. Trimming at V came to 3 bases and at J to 6 bases, leaving 4 bases not matched to a gene. The germline V gene encodes CDR1 DFQATT and CDR2 SNEGSKA (reference sequence). CDR3 region: CSASAGTGGQPQHF. The CDR3 DNA reads as TGCAGTGCTAGTGCCGGGACAGGGGGTCAGCCCCAGCATTTT.

This clone appeared once. This rearrangement joins TRBV14 to TRBJ2-1, with D perhaps TRBD2 (6 bases). CDR1 is SGHDN, CDR2 FVKESK, per germline. The CDR3 spans 15 residues. V shed 1 base and J shed 3 bases, with 10 bases lying between them. CDR3 protein: CASSQGSSVYNEQFF. The CDR3, as DNA: TGTGCCAGCAGCCAAGGTTCTAGCGTCTACAATGAGCAGTTCTTC.

In this sample, this clone turned up once. The chain employs TRBV30 and TRBJ2-7; D is uncertain. Germline V gene lookup returns CDR1 GTSNPN and CDR2 SVGIG (reference sequence). This CDR3 is 11 amino acids long. Trimming cost V 1 base and J 3 bases, with 4 bases left between them. The CDR3 spells CAWSGGYEQYF. Written as DNA, the CDR3 is TGTGCCTGGAGTGGAGGCTACGAGCAGTACTTC.

The chain carries TRBV10-3 and TRBJ1-1; tentatively, D is TRBD1 (5 bases). V shed 2 bases and J shed 1 base, with 20 bases lying between them. This CDR3 is 18 amino acids long. Germline values: CDR1 ENHRY, CDR2 SYGVKD. CDR3 sequence: CAISERDTMTEKNTEAFF. CDR3 DNA sequence: TGTGCCATCAGTGAGAGAGACACAATGACAGAGAAGAACACTGAAGCTTTCTTT.

This clone appeared a single time. V is TRBV29-1 and J is TRBJ2-1; 8 nucleotides match TRBD1. CDR1 is SQVTM and CDR2 is ANQGSEA in the germline V gene. The CDR3 covers 14 residues. Losses at the gene ends were 7 bases for V and 4 bases for J; bases not matched to a gene: 9. The CDR3 region has the DNA TGCAGCGCCACAGGGGGACCTACGTACAATGAGCAGTTCTTC. The encoded protein is CSATGGPTYNEQFF.

The V and J genes are TRBV28 and TRBJ1-6; D gene uncertain. Trimming took 2 bases from V and 7 from J, leaving 3 bases between them. In germline, CDR1 is MDHEN, CDR2 SYDVKM. The CDR3 totals 12 residues. CDR3 sequence (DNA): TGTGCCAGCAGTTTACTGAATTCACCCCTCCACTTT. This translates into CASSLLNSPLHF.

The chain is built from TRBV5-1 and TRBJ2-3, with 10 bases identical to TRBD1. The V and J ends lost 3 bases and 3 bases, in that order; junction bases with no gene match: 4. The CDR3 loop spans 15 amino acids. The germline gives CDR1 SGHRS, CDR2 YFSETQ. CDR3 region: CASSWGQGKTDTQYF. The CDR3 DNA reads as TGCGCCAGCAGCTGGGGACAGGGGAAAACAGATACGCAGTATTTT.

This clone was found once. This chain joins TRBV6-5 and TRBJ1-1; D gene ambiguous. Between the trimmed V and J ends, which lost 7 bases and 0 bases, there was a span of 12 bases. This CDR3 contains 14 residues. The germline gives CDR1 MNHEY, CDR2 SVGAGI. This CDR3 reads CASIFGLLNTEAFF. The CDR3 nucleotides read TGTGCCAGCATTTTCGGACTCTTGAACACTGAAGCTTTCTTT.

This sequence joins TRBV9 and TRBJ1-1; possibly TRBD1 for D (5 bases). The CDR3 runs 13 residues. Germline V lookup: CDR1 SGDLS, CDR2 YYNGEE. The V and J ends lost 1 base and 7 bases respectively, with 11 bases between them. The CDR3 reads CASSVTPDSEAFF. The CDR3, as DNA: TGTGCCAGCAGCGTAACTCCAGACAGTGAAGCTTTCTTT.

The table lists this clone with a count of one. The rearrangement joins TRBV19 to TRBJ2-3, with a weak D call TRBD1 (6 bases). CDR1 and CDR2 from the germline V gene are LNHDA and SQIVND (reference sequence). The V and J ends lost 3 bases and 2 bases respectively, with 18 bases between them. CDR3 length: 17 amino acids. In DNA, the CDR3 is TGTGCCAGTAGTATCCCTGGCTGGGGGCTGACCACAGATACGCAGTATTTT. Amino acid sequence: CASSIPGWGLTTDTQYF.

The genes are TRBV18 and TRBJ2-7; a possible D gene is TRBD2 (8 bases). Trimming stripped 8 bases from V and 0 bases from J, with 14 bases between. CDR1 is KGHSH, CDR2 LQKENI, per germline. The CDR3 is made up of 14 amino acids. This chain's CDR3 is CASLGGDSSYEQYF. CDR3 in DNA: TGTGCCAGCCTCGGGGGGGACAGCTCCTACGAGCAGTACTTC.

A few counts support this clone. This chain uses TRBV20-1 with TRBJ2-5; no clear D. The length of the CDR3 is 11 residues. From germline, CDR1 is DFQATT and CDR2 SNEGSKA (reference sequence). V lost 6 bases to trimming and J lost 7 bases, with 12 bases between them. The CDR3 region is CSASSLSTQYF. The CDR3 region has the DNA TGCAGTGCGTCGAGCTTATCGACCCAGTACTTC.

The rearrangement uses TRBV5-1 and TRBJ2-1; TRBD2 agrees at 13 bases. This CDR3 has 15 residues. V dropped 4 bases and J dropped 6; count of bases not matched to a gene: 4. Germline V gene data show CDR1 as SGHRS and CDR2 as YFSETQ. CDR3 sequence reads: CASSPTSGGVNEQFF. CDR3 nucleotides: TGCGCCAGCAGCCCCACTAGCGGGGGGGTCAATGAGCAGTTCTTC.